One and the same sample provided the 31 T cell receptor beta chains below, sequenced in a study of radiotherapy plus CTLA-4 blockade in lung cancer. Generated by immunoSEQ multiplex PCR, the TCRdb table keeps only in-frame clones and is missing some. The table has 80,000 to 100,000 clones, 85% to 90% seen once. Sample: peripheral blood, taken from a patient treated with radiotherapy plus ipilimumab. The receptors here all came from a human donor with non-small cell lung cancer that progressed on radiotherapy plus ipilimumab.

The rearrangement joins TRBV9 to TRBJ1-2, with D tentatively TRBD1 (5 bases). CDR1 is SGDLS, CDR2 YYNGEE, per germline. The V and J ends lost 3 bases and 6 bases respectively, with 12 bases between them. This CDR3 contains 13 residues. In nucleotides, the CDR3 is TGTGCCAGCAGCGACGGGGGAGGGGATGGCTACACCTTC. Translation: CASSDGGGDGYTF.

The chain couples TRBV2 to TRBJ2-7, with 7 bases fitting TRBD1. V lost 2 bases to trimming and J lost 2 bases; unmatched junction nucleotides: 6. CDR3 size: 15 residues. Germline values: CDR1 SNHLY, CDR2 FYNNEI. CDR3 sequence (DNA): TGTGCCAGCAGTGAAATGTGGGACAGACCCTACGAGCAGTACTTC. As protein: CASSEMWDRPYEQYF.

This rearrangement joins TRBV7-9 to TRBJ2-5; the D gene is possibly TRBD2 (6 bases). This CDR3 comprises 16 residues. V was clipped by 4 bases and J by 1 base, with 16 bases between them. Looked up from germline, CDR1 is SEHNR and CDR2 is FQNEAQ (reference sequence). CDR3: CASSSVGFGGQETQYF. In nucleotides, the CDR3 is TGTGCCAGCAGCTCCGTGGGGTTCGGGGGCCAAGAGACCCAGTACTTC. Full variable domain (missing parts from reference TRBV7-9 and TRBJ2-5): DTGVSQNPRHKITKRGQNVTFRCDPISEHNRLYWYRQTLGQGPEFLTYFQNEAQLEKSRLLSDRFSAERPKGSFSTLEIQRTEQGDSAMYLCASSSVGFGGQETQYFGPGTRLLVL.

The rearrangement links TRBV6-1 to TRBJ2-1; possibly TRBD1 for D (5 bases). V lost 0 bases and J 1 base, leaving 7 bases between the germline ends. The CDR3 is made up of 15 amino acids. Germline lookup yields CDR1 MNHNS and CDR2 SASEGT. The chain's CDR3 is CASSEAQGSYNEQFF. DNA of the CDR3: TGTGCCAGCAGTGAAGCCCAGGGTTCCTACAATGAGCAGTTCTTC.

The J gene is TRBJ1-2, the V gene TRBV7-9, with D possibly TRBD1 on 5 matching bases. CDR3 length: 13 residues. The germline gives CDR1 SEHNR, CDR2 FQNEAQ (reference sequence). The germline V and J ends were trimmed by 5 bases and 4 bases, with 11 bases remaining between them. CDR3 sequence: CASSPGQTYGYTF. The CDR3 DNA sequence: TGTGCCAGCAGCCCGGGGCAGACCTATGGCTACACCTTC.

The chain employs TRBV4-2 and TRBJ2-5; tentative D call: TRBD2 (6 bases). Deletions cut 5 bases from V and 5 bases from J, with 9 bases between. The CDR3 contains 12 residues. CDR1 is LGHNA, CDR2 YNFKEQ, per germline. For the CDR3, the DNA is TGTGCCAGCAGCTCGGAGGGTGAGACCCAGTACTTC. Translation gives CASSSEGETQYF.

The genes are TRBV6-6 and TRBJ2-1; TRBD2 might be the D (6 bases). The germline gives CDR1 MNHNY, CDR2 SVGAGI (reference sequence). This CDR3 comprises 16 residues. The V end was cut by 6 bases, the J end by 2 bases, with 17 bases between. The DNA of the CDR3 is TGTGCCAGCAGGAGGGTCCAGGGACTGGCCTACAATGAGCAGTTCTTC. Protein product: CASRRVQGLAYNEQFF.

This clone was observed a single time. This sequence joins TRBV19 and TRBJ2-1; 9 positions match TRBD1. The CDR3 extends over 16 amino acids. The V segment lost 7 bases and the J segment 5 bases; nucleotides outside the gene matches: 12. Germline V gives CDR1 LNHDA, CDR2 SQIVND (reference sequence). The chain's CDR3 is CASNKLGGQGNNEQFF. DNA of the CDR3: TGTGCCAGTAACAAATTGGGCGGACAGGGGAACAATGAGCAGTTCTTC. Full variable domain (rest looked up from reference TRBV19 and TRBJ2-1): DGGITQSPKYLFRKEGQNVTLSCEQNLNHDAMYWYRQDPGQGLRLIYYSQIVNDFQKGDIAEGYSVSREKKESFPLTVTSAQKNPTAFYLCASNKLGGQGNNEQFFGPGTRLTVL.

The V gene is TRBV13, the J gene TRBJ2-7, with D possibly being TRBD2 (6 bases). CDR1 is PRHDT and CDR2 is FYEKMQ in the germline V gene (reference sequence). The CDR3 totals 15 residues. V was pared by 5 bases and J by 5 bases, with 19 bases between. The CDR3 protein is CASSPTGGGLDEQYF. CDR3 bases: TGTGCCAGCAGCCCGACCGGAGGAGGGCTTGACGAGCAGTACTTC. Complete variable domain (other parts from reference TRBV13 and TRBJ2-7): AAGVIQSPRHLIKEKRETATLKCYPIPRHDTVYWYQQGPGQDPQFLISFYEKMQSDKGSIPDRFSAQQFSDYHSELNMSSLELGDSALYFCASSPTGGGLDEQYFGPGTRLTVT.

V usage is TRBV18 and J usage is TRBJ2-7, with TRBD2 identical over 7 bases. Per germline, CDR1 KGHSH and CDR2 LQKENI. With 3 bases clipped from V and 6 bases from J, the junction kept 8 bases outside the gene matches. The CDR3 has 14 residues. CDR3 amino acids: CASSPDGGMTEQYF. The CDR3 DNA reads as TGTGCCAGCTCACCGGACGGGGGGATGACCGAGCAGTACTTC.

This clone appeared once. The chain carries TRBV7-2 and TRBJ2-3; 11 nucleotides match TRBD2. The CDR3 loop spans 16 amino acids. After removal of 1 base from V and 0 bases from J, the junction contained 0 bases not matched to a gene. Germline CDR1 SGHTA, CDR2 FQGNSA. The CDR3, as DNA: TGTGCCAGCAGCTTAGGGACTAGCGGGAGCACAGATACGCAGTATTTT. It specifies CASSLGTSGSTDTQYF. Based on the CDR3 plus reference TRBV7-2 and TRBJ2-3, the full variable domain is GAGVSQSPSNKVTEKGKDVELRCDPISGHTALYWYRQSLGQGLEFLIYFQGNSAPDKSGLPSDRFSAERTGGSVSTLTIQRTQQEDSAVYLCASSLGTSGSTDTQYFGPGTRLTVL.

The rearrangement joins TRBV27 to TRBJ1-3; 9 bases are shared with TRBD1. Trimming at V came to 6 bases and at J to 4 bases, leaving 7 bases not matched to a gene. Germline V CDR1 and CDR2: MNHEY, SMNVEV (reference sequence). The length of the CDR3 is 15 residues. CDR3 sequence reads: CASRLQGASGNTIYF. DNA for the CDR3: TGTGCCAGCAGACTACAGGGGGCGAGCGGAAACACCATATATTTT.

V gene TRBV27 combines with J gene TRBJ1-2; no reliable D call. Germline loops: CDR1 MNHEY, CDR2 SMNVEV (reference sequence). This CDR3 has 15 amino acids. The V and J ends lost 0 bases and 4 bases respectively, with 12 bases between them. CDR3 residues: CASSLSGWALYGYTF. CDR3 sequence (DNA): TGTGCCAGCAGTTTATCGGGGTGGGCGCTCTATGGCTACACCTTC.

This clone was picked up a small number of times. The chain combines TRBV10-2 with TRBJ1-3; TRBD1 matches at 8 bases. The CDR3 extends over 14 amino acids. CDR1 is WSHSY and CDR2 is SAAADI in the germline V gene. The J segment lost 3 bases and the V segment lost 7 bases, leaving 5 bases of the junction unmatched. This chain's CDR3 is CASTPTGDGNTIYF. CDR3 in DNA: TGCGCCAGCACCCCGACAGGGGATGGAAACACCATATATTTT.

This chain links TRBV9 with TRBJ1-2; D is uncertain. Germline CDR1 reads SGDLS; CDR2 reads YYNGEE. This CDR3 comprises 13 residues. V lost 1 base to trimming and J lost 5 bases, with 9 bases between them. The CDR3, as DNA: TGTGCCAGCAGCGTATCGGAGTCTTATGGCTACACCTTC. Its protein product is CASSVSESYGYTF.

This sequence joins TRBV5-5 and TRBJ1-1, with 8 positions matching TRBD1. This CDR3 comprises 13 residues. Germline CDR1 and CDR2: SGHKS and YYEKEE (reference sequence). V was pared by 4 bases and J by 8 bases, with 7 bases of the junction left unmatched. CDR3 loop: CASSPTGAREAFF. In DNA, the CDR3 is TGTGCCAGCAGCCCGACAGGGGCGCGAGAAGCTTTCTTT.

As DNA, the CDR3 is TGCAGCGTTGAATTGCCAGGAGCTGGGGGCTACACCTTC. This sequence encodes CSVELPGAGGYTF. The genes are TRBV29-1 and TRBJ1-2; D gene uncertain. CDR3 size: 13 residues. Germline V lookup: CDR1 SQVTM, CDR2 ANQGSEA. V lost 2 bases to trimming and J lost 8 bases, with 15 bases between them.

The rearrangement links TRBV9 to TRBJ2-3; weak D call: TRBD2 (6 bases). V lost 3 bases to trimming and J lost 6 bases, with 14 bases between them. The V gene's germline CDR1 is SGDLS and CDR2 YYNGEE. This CDR3 contains 14 residues. The CDR3 nucleotides are TGTGCCAGCAGCGCCCTAACTAGCTCTGATACGCAGTATTTT. Protein: CASSALTSSDTQYF.

This clone was seen once. This chain connects TRBV6-6 to TRBJ2-1, with D maybe TRBD2 (7 bases). V lost 7 bases to trimming and J lost 4 bases, with 14 bases between them. The CDR3 has 14 residues. The germline V gene has CDR1 MNHNY and CDR2 SVGAGI (reference sequence). CDR3: CASTSGGRYNEQFF. CDR3 DNA: TGTGCCAGCACCTCCGGGGGGCGATACAATGAGCAGTTCTTC.

The rearrangement uses TRBV7-6 and TRBJ2-2; 11 bases fit TRBD2. This CDR3 is built from 16 residues. V lost 1 base and J lost 6; bases outside the gene matches: 4. Germline-derived CDR1 and CDR2 are SGHVS and FNYEAQ. The CDR3 sequence is CASSLGSGRASGELFF. The CDR3 DNA follows: TGTGCCAGCAGCTTAGGTAGCGGGAGGGCCTCCGGGGAGCTGTTTTTT.

The rearrangement joins TRBV18 to TRBJ2-2; D assignment may be TRBD1 or TRBD2 (5 bases each). The V gene lost 4 bases and the J gene lost 5 bases, with 17 bases spanning the gap. Germline-derived CDR1 and CDR2 are KGHSH and LQKENI. The CDR3 extends over 16 amino acids. This CDR3 reads CASSLFGGEGTGELFF. In DNA, the CDR3 is TGTGCCAGCTCACTTTTCGGCGGTGAGGGGACCGGGGAGCTGTTTTTT.

This clone occurred once. The chain uses TRBV5-6 and TRBJ2-1, with 7 bases that match TRBD1. The trim removed 5 bases at V and 5 bases at J, leaving 7 bases unmatched. CDR1 SGHDT and CDR2 YYEEEE come from the germline V gene. The CDR3 is 14 amino acids. The chain's CDR3 is CASSRGGWDNEQFF. CDR3 DNA sequence: TGTGCCAGCAGTCGAGGGGGCTGGGACAATGAGCAGTTCTTC.

The chain is built from TRBV19 and TRBJ2-1, with D possibly matching TRBD1 (6 bases). The V and J ends lost 8 bases and 4 bases respectively, with 18 bases between them. Per the germline V gene, CDR1 is LNHDA and CDR2 is SQIVND (reference sequence). The CDR3 loop spans 15 amino acids. The CDR3 spells CASRSGTSDYNEQFF. In nucleotides, the CDR3 is TGTGCCAGTCGATCCGGGACATCCGATTACAATGAGCAGTTCTTC. Using reference TRBV19 and TRBJ2-1 for the parts outside the CDR3, the full variable domain is DGGITQSPKYLFRKEGQNVTLSCEQNLNHDAMYWYRQDPGQGLRLIYYSQIVNDFQKGDIAEGYSVSREKKESFPLTVTSAQKNPTAFYLCASRSGTSDYNEQFFGPGTRLTVL.

V and J are TRBV7-3 and TRBJ2-7, with 7 bases identical to TRBD2. The CDR3 loop spans 14 amino acids. CDR1 is SGHTA and CDR2 is FQGTGA in the germline V gene. V dropped 2 bases and J dropped 4; count of bases not matched to a gene: 5. For the CDR3, the DNA is TGTGCCAGCAGCTTACTGGGGGGGAGGTACGAGCAGTACTTC. Protein sequence: CASSLLGGRYEQYF.

The rearrangement joins TRBV2 to TRBJ1-2; D is perhaps TRBD1 (6 bases). The CDR3 consists of 15 residues. The germline gives CDR1 SNHLY, CDR2 FYNNEI. Trimming removed 5 bases at V and 5 bases at J, with 18 bases between. The CDR3 reads CASSIKQGSPYGYTF. Written as DNA, the CDR3 is TGTGCCAGCAGTATTAAACAGGGTAGTCCTTATGGCTACACCTTC.

The CDR3, as DNA: TGTGCCAGCAGTGACCACAGGGGGCACTTTGGCTACACCTTC. This encodes CASSDHRGHFGYTF. J is TRBJ1-2 and V is TRBV5-6; 9 nucleotides line up with TRBD1. The CDR3 spans 14 residues. Germline V gene data show CDR1 as SGHDT and CDR2 as YYEEEE. With 5 bases clipped from V and 7 bases from J, the junction kept 9 bases outside the gene matches.

The chain recombines TRBV11-3 with TRBJ2-7; D may be TRBD1 (6 bases). This CDR3 is built from 16 residues. Germline loops: CDR1 SGHNT, CDR2 YENEEA. V was pared by 5 bases and J by 7 bases, with 24 bases between. CDR3 DNA: TGTGCCAGCAGCCTAGGACAGCCAATATCATCTACAGAGCAGTACTTC. Its protein product is CASSLGQPISSTEQYF.

The chain carries TRBV9 and TRBJ2-5; 7 bases fit TRBD1. The V gene end was trimmed by 4 bases and the J gene end by 7 bases; junction bases not matched to a gene: 10. Germline CDR1 is SGDLS and CDR2 is YYNGEE. The CDR3 is 14 residues long. CDR3 loop: CASSNAGTALTQYF. CDR3 in DNA: TGTGCCAGCAGCAACGCCGGGACAGCCTTGACCCAGTACTTC. The full variable domain, its missing parts supplied by reference TRBV9 and TRBJ2-5, is DSGVTQTPKHLITATGQRVTLRCSPRSGDLSVYWYQQSLDQGLQFLIQYYNGEERAKGNILERFSAQQFPDLHSELNLSSLELGDSALYFCASSNAGTALTQYFGPGTRLLVL.

This clone has only one observation. The rearrangement joins TRBV6-6 to TRBJ2-2; D not resolved. Germline CDR1 and CDR2: MNHNY and SVGAGI (reference sequence). V was cut by 2 bases and J by 6 bases, with 4 bases left in between. This CDR3 spans 12 amino acids. CDR3 DNA sequence: TGTGCCAGCAGTTACATCTCCGGGGAGCTGTTTTTT. Its protein product is CASSYISGELFF.

The chain is built from TRBV27 and TRBJ2-2; no reliable D call. The CDR3 runs to 17 residues. Trimming took 2 bases from V and 5 from J, leaving 18 bases between them. CDR1 and CDR2 (germline): MNHEY, SMNVEV (reference sequence). CDR3 in DNA: TGTGCCAGCAGTTTACGCCCAGGCAGGAGCCCAACCGGGGAGCTGTTTTTT. Translated, it gives CASSLRPGRSPTGELFF.

The gene calls are TRBV9 and TRBJ2-1; 8 bases agree with TRBD1. CDR3 length: 20 amino acids. Germline V gene lookup returns CDR1 SGDLS and CDR2 YYNGEE. With 0 bases clipped from V and 8 bases from J, the junction kept 22 bases outside the gene matches. DNA of the CDR3: TGTGCCAGCAGCGTAGCTGGGGCAGGGGGCTCTATGCCTCTCCATCATGAGCAGTTCTTC. It encodes CASSVAGAGGSMPLHHEQFF.